Included here is one T cell receptor beta chain sequence, with context. Libraries were prepared by immunoSEQ multiplex PCR; TCRdb keeps only in-frame clonotypes and omits some of them. The table has about 83,000 clones, approximately 96% seen once. The source of the sample is a study of technical replicates of blood from several donors. V dropped 0 bases and J dropped 4 bases, with 16 bases sitting between them. This CDR3 region has 17 residues. The chain joins TRBV6-7 to TRBJ2-4; maybe TRBD1 (6 bases). TRBV6-7 is assigned to the ORF class and has an uncertain function. This clonotype was sampled from a human donor in good health. The specimen sequenced was T cells isolated from PBMCs. CDR3 sequence reads: CASSYSPCRTAKNIQYF. The CDR3 bases are TGTGCCAGCAGTTACTCGCCTTGTCGGACAGCTAAAAACATTCAGTACTTC.